The 17 T cell receptor beta chains below come from one sample, sequenced in a study of immune heterogeneity within non-small cell lung tumors. Multiplex PCR (32 V and 13 J primers) was used to amplify the TCR beta CDR3. In TCRdb, the multiplex PCR reads were re-called with MiXCR into one record per CDR3 protein. Of more than 14,000 distinct CDR3 sequences listed, less than 35% are singletons. Template material for each sample was 550 to 650 ng of bulk tumor genomic DNA. Surgical sampling yielded several biopsies per primary tumor (spaced far apart). Their non-small cell lung cancer was newly diagnosed and untreated, and the patients underwent curative surgery. The sample consisted of lung tumor tissue. The receptors originated from a man in his forties with non-small cell lung cancer.

Points on this clonotype: A much larger clone lies one base from this, so it may be a read error. The chain carries TRBV5-1 and TRBJ1-1; TRBD1 is a possible D gene (5 bases). CDR1 and CDR2 (germline): SGHRS, YFSETQ. Trimming took off 1 base at V and 4 bases at J, with 11 bases between the two ends. The CDR3 totals 14 residues. CDR3 residues: CASSLYLGGTEAFF. The CDR3 DNA follows: TGCGCCAGCAGCTTGTATCTGGGGGGCACTGAAGCTTTCTTT.

The table lists this clonotype with a few counts. CDR3 sequence: CASSLGPENYGYTF. CDR3 nucleotide sequence: TGTGCCAGCAGCTTGGGACCTGAGAACTATGGCTACACCTTC. The genes are TRBV5-6 and TRBJ1-2; D not certain. The CDR3 totals 14 residues. The germline gives CDR1 SGHDT, CDR2 YYEEEE. The V end lost 0 bases, the J end lost 2 bases, and 8 bases lay between the germline ends. The complete variable domain, with remaining parts taken from reference TRBV5-6 and TRBJ1-2, reads DAGVTQSPTHLIKTRGQQVTLRCSPKSGHDTVSWYQQALGQGPQFIFQYYEEEERQRGNFPDRFSGHQFPNYSSELNVNALLLGDSALYLCASSLGPENYGYTFGSGTRLTVV.

In DNA, the CDR3 is TGCGCCAGCAGCCAAGACTCGTTACTAGCGATAGCAGATACGCAGTATTTT. Its translation is CASSQDSLLAIADTQYF. The V and J genes are TRBV4-3 and TRBJ2-3, with 7 bases matching TRBD2. The V segment lost 0 bases and the J segment 4 bases; nucleotides outside the gene matches: 10. Germline V CDR1 and CDR2: LGHNA, YSLEER. The CDR3 sequence is 17 residues long.

On this clonotype itself: A clone one base away is much larger, so this may be a read error. J is TRBJ2-7 and V is TRBV4-2; the D gene is possibly TRBD2 (6 bases). The germline gives CDR1 LGHNA, CDR2 YNFKEQ. V lost 0 bases and J 12 bases, leaving 21 bases between the germline ends. The CDR3 is made up of 15 amino acids. The CDR3 is CASSQERAATSPRYF. As DNA, the CDR3 is TGTGCCAGCAGCCAAGAGCGAGCCGCGACTAGTCCCCGGTACTTC.

CDR3 nucleotides: TGTGCCAGCTCACCACCGGGGAAAGGGATCAACTATGGCTACACCTTC. Translation: CASSPPGKGINYGYTF. This rearrangement joins TRBV18 to TRBJ1-2; D is ambiguous. Trimming stripped 0 bases from V and 2 bases from J, with 13 bases between. This CDR3 has 16 residues. Germline values: CDR1 KGHSH, CDR2 LQKENI.

This clonotype was observed many times. This chain connects TRBV10-3 to TRBJ2-1, with a possible D match to TRBD2 (7 bases). The germline V gene has CDR1 ENHRY and CDR2 SYGVKD. Trimming shortened V by 10 bases and J by 6 bases, and 13 bases separated the two germline ends. This CDR3 is built from 12 residues. The CDR3 here is CATRGARNEQFF. As DNA, the CDR3 is TGTGCCACCCGGGGGGCGCGCAATGAGCAGTTCTTC.

This chain uses TRBV18 with TRBJ2-7, with 7 positions matching TRBD1. CDR3 length: 15 residues. CDR1 KGHSH and CDR2 LQKENI come from the germline V gene. With V trimmed by 0 bases and J by 2 bases, 4 bases remained unmatched. CDR3 sequence: CASSPPEGGPYEQYF. The CDR3 bases are TGTGCCAGCTCACCACCGGAAGGGGGCCCCTACGAGCAGTACTTC.

This clonotype has a single count. Possible read error: a much larger clone is one base away. It is likely a read error, because the conserved phenylalanine at the end of the CDR3 is missing. The V gene is TRBV12-5, the J gene TRBJ2-1; D not resolved. The CDR3 is made up of 14 amino acids. From germline, CDR1 is LGHNT and CDR2 FRNRAP. Deletions cut 3 bases from V and 3 bases from J, with 9 bases between. CDR3 nucleotides: TGTGCTAGTGGTTTAAGTTCCTACTACAATGAGCAGTTCTTG. This sequence encodes CASGLSSYYNEQFL.

This clonotype appeared many times. The chain links TRBV12-3 or TRBV12-4 to TRBJ2-3; D unclear. With 3 bases removed from V and 4 bases from J, the gap between germline ends came to 11 bases. This CDR3 contains 14 residues. In DNA form, the CDR3 reads TGTGCCAGCAGTTTTCTGCCCTCCGCAGATACGCAGTATTTT. Amino acid sequence: CASSFLPSADTQYF.

This clonotype is medium-sized in the sample. The chain couples TRBV14 to TRBJ1-3; D is possibly TRBD1 (5 bases). Trimming took 4 bases from V and 2 from J, leaving 12 bases between them. Germline assignment: CDR1 SGHDN and CDR2 FVKESK. This CDR3 spans 15 amino acids. The CDR3 region has the DNA TGTGCCAGCAGCCGACAGCAAATGGCTGGAAACACCATATATTTT. It codes for CASSRQQMAGNTIYF.

This sequence joins TRBV19 and TRBJ1-1; 10 bases match TRBD1. This CDR3 comprises 14 residues. The V gene end was trimmed by 9 bases and the J gene end by 10 bases; junction bases not matched to a gene: 14. The germline V gene encodes CDR1 LNHDA and CDR2 SQIVND (reference sequence). DNA of the CDR3: TGTGCCAGCACCGCGCTGACAGGGGGCGGTGCAGCTTTCTTT. As protein: CASTALTGGGAAFF.

In this sample, this clonotype is medium-sized. The chain combines TRBV10-1 with TRBJ2-7, with TRBD1 identical over 8 bases. Trimming removed 3 bases from V and 6 bases from J; junction bases left unmatched: 10. Germline loops: CDR1 WNHNN, CDR2 SYGVQD (reference sequence). CDR3 length: 15 residues. This CDR3 reads CASSDFRGQAREQYF. In nucleotides, the CDR3 is TGCGCCAGCAGTGACTTTAGGGGACAGGCTCGCGAGCAGTACTTC.

This clonotype was seen many times. The rearrangement links TRBV6-2 or TRBV6-3 to TRBJ1-5; possibly TRBD1 for D (6 bases). The CDR3 extends over 15 amino acids. The germline V gene has CDR1 MNHEY and CDR2 SVGEGT. V was cut by 4 bases and J by 7 bases, with 17 bases left in between. The CDR3 spells CASSSRGAGDQPQHF. The CDR3 bases are TGTGCCAGCAGTTCCCGGGGGGCAGGGGACCAGCCCCAGCATTTT.

The V and J genes are TRBV20-1 and TRBJ1-1; tentative D call: TRBD1 (6 bases). The length of the CDR3 is 13 residues. The germline gives CDR1 DFQATT, CDR2 SNEGSKA (reference sequence). Trimming stripped 3 bases from V and 7 bases from J, with 15 bases between. The CDR3 DNA reads TGCAGTGCTAGTGCACAGGGAGATTATGAAGCTTTCTTT. It yields the protein CSASAQGDYEAFF.

This clonotype is labeled medium-sized (0.01 to 0.1%). V is TRBV19 and J is TRBJ2-7; D ambiguous. The CDR3 covers 14 residues. CDR1 is LNHDA, CDR2 SQIVND, per germline (reference sequence). The V gene lost 3 bases and the J gene lost 2 bases, with 11 bases spanning the gap. The CDR3 DNA reads TGTGCCAGTAGTATGTCGTACACCCCCTACGAGCAGTACTTC. This codes for CASSMSYTPYEQYF.

This clonotype was picked up many times. Germline and junction disagree at one end, which may indicate a read error. The chain uses TRBV30 and TRBJ2-2, with D unclear. Germline CDR1 GTSNPN, CDR2 SVGIG (reference sequence). The CDR3 is 14 residues long. In nucleotides, the CDR3 is TGTGCCTGGAGTGGGGCCTTCCCCACCGCGGAGCTGTTTTTT. Translation gives CAWSGAFPTAELFF.

This clonotype appeared many times. The CDR3 is CASSPTSGPYEQYF. CDR3 DNA sequence: TGTGCCAGCAGCCCAACTAGCGGCCCGTACGAGCAGTACTTC. The chain recombines TRBV7-3 with TRBJ2-7; 8 bases are a match to TRBD2. This CDR3 comprises 14 residues. V lost 5 bases to trimming and J lost 4 bases; unmatched junction nucleotides: 7. Germline V gene sequence: CDR1 SGHTA, CDR2 FQGTGA.